The entry below describes one TCR beta chain. The antigen remains unidentified. This entry is derived from a study of response to subunit inactivated influenza vaccine. Study results and caveats: There was a suggestion from the authors that each seasonal influenza vaccination recruits few new T cells.

TCRdb fed the RT-PCR reads into MiXCR, producing one record per CDR3 protein. The sample shows fewer than 650,000 distinct CDR3 sequences, 10% to 15% of them seen only once. This CDR3 has 11 residues. In germline, CDR1 is SGHAT, CDR2 FQNNGV. V gave up 5 bases and J gave up 5 bases, with 3 bases separating them. The specimen comprised PBMCs from blood, sampled 45 days after vaccination. The source is a man aged 45 to 65 who received an inactivated influenza vaccine. V and J are TRBV11-2 and TRBJ1-4; no definite D call. The CDR3 DNA is TGTGCCAGCAGCCAAAATGAAAAACTGTTTTTT. This encodes CASSQNEKLFF.